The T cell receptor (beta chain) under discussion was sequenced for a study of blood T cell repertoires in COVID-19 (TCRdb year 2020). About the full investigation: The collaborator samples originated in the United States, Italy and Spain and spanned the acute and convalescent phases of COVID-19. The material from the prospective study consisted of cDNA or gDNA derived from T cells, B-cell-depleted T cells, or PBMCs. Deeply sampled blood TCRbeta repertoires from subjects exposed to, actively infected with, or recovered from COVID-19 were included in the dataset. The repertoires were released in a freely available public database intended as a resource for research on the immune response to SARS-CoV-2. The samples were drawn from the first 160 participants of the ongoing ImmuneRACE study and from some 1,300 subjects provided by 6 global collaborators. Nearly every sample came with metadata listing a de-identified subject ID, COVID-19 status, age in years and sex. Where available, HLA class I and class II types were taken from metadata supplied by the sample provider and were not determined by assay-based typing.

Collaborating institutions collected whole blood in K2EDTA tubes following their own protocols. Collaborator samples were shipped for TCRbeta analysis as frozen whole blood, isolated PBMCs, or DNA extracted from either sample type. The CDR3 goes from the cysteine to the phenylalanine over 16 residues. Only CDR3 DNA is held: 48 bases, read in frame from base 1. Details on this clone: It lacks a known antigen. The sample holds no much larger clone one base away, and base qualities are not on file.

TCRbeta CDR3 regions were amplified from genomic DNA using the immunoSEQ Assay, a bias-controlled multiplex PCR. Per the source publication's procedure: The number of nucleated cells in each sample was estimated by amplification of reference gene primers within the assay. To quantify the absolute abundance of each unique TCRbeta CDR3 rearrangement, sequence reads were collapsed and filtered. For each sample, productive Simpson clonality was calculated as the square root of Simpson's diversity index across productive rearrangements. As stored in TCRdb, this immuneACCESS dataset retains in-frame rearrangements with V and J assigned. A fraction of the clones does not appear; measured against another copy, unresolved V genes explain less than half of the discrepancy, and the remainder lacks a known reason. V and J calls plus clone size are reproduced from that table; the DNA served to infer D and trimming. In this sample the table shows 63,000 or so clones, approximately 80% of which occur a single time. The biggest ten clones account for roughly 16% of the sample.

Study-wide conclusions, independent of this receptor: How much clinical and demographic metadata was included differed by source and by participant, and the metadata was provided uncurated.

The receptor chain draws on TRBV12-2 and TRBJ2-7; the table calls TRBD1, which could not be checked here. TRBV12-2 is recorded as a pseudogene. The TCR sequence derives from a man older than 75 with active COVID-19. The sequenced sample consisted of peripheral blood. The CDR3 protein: CASRPDTGTLATEQYF. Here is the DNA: TGTGCAAGTCGCCCGGATACAGGGACATTGGCTACGGAGCAGTACTTC.